The T cell receptor (beta chain) under discussion was sequenced for a study of blood T cell repertoires in COVID-19. Study in general: Collection of acute and convalescent COVID-19 samples took place in the United States, Italy and Spain. T cells, B-cell-depleted T cells, or PBMCs supplied cDNA or gDNA.

In the original workflow: Reference gene primer amplification gave nucleated cell count estimates. Assay used: immunoSEQ multiplex PCR; TCRdb lists only in-frame clones, some missing. V and J calls and clone size are those listed in that table; D and trimming were worked out from the DNA. The data show under 150,000 clones, approximately 85% seen once. The germline CDR1 and CDR2 sequences are LGHDT and YNNKEL (reference sequence). The CDR3 consists of 13 residues. V gave up 2 bases and J gave up 3 bases, with 8 bases separating them. Sequenced: peripheral blood. The clonotype originates from a man aged 40-55 years with acute or convalescent COVID-19. This chain connects TRBV3-1 (or the pseudogene TRBV3-2) to TRBJ2-7; D remains unclear. CDR3 residues: CASSQSERYEQYF. CDR3 DNA: TGTGCCAGCAGCCAATCTGAGCGCTACGAGCAGTACTTC.